This T cell receptor (beta chain) comes out of a study of cytomegalovirus exposure and HLA in healthy donors. Study-level information: The study placed about 86% of its approximately 400 genotyped donors in the Caucasian-associated ancestry cluster. Findings and limits, study-wide: Later analysis identified several of the most significant clusters that appeared linked to common viral pathogens. Most TCR beta V segments were productive about 90% or about 30% of the time in an earlier analysis.

The germline V and J ends were trimmed by 4 bases and 4 bases, with 16 bases remaining between them. This CDR3 contains 15 residues. Germline V CDR1 and CDR2: LNHDA, SQIVND (reference sequence). A word on this clone: Its antigen is as yet unknown.

The PCR ran on 60 Vbeta and 13 Jbeta primers. Assay used: immunoSEQ multiplex PCR; TCRdb lists only in-frame clones, some missing. In the table there are 45,000 to 65,000 clones, approximately 70% of which are singletons. The receptor comes from a woman aged 45 to 65 in good health and CMV-seropositive. The rearrangement uses TRBV19 and TRBJ1-2; D unresolved. Source material: PBMCs. CDR3 amino acids: CASSKNTELGYGYTF. In DNA, the CDR3 is TGTGCCAGTAGTAAGAATACAGAGCTGGGCTATGGCTACACCTTC.